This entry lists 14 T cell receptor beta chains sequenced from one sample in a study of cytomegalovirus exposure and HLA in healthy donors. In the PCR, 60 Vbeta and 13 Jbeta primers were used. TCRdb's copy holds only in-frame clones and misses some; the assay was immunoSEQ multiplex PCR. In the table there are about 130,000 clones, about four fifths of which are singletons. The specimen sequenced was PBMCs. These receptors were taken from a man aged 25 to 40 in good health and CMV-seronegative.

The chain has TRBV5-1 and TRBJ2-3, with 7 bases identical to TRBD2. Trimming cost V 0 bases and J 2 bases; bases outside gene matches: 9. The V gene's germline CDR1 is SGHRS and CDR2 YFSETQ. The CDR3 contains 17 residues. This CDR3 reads CASSLESGGTNTDTQYF. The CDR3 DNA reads TGCGCCAGCAGCTTGGAGTCCGGGGGGACTAACACAGATACGCAGTATTTT.

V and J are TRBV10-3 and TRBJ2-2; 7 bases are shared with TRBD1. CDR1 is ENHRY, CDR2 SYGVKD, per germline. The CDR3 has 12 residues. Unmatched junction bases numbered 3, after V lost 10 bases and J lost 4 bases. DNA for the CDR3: TGTGCCACGGGACAGCTCACCGGGGAGCTGTTTTTT. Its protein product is CATGQLTGELFF.

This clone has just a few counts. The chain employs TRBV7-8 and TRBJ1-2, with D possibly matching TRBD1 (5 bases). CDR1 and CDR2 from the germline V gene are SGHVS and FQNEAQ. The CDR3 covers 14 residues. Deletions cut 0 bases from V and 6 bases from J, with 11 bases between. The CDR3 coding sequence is TGTGCCAGCAGCTTAGCGCTAAAAGGGGATGGCTACACCTTC. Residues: CASSLALKGDGYTF.

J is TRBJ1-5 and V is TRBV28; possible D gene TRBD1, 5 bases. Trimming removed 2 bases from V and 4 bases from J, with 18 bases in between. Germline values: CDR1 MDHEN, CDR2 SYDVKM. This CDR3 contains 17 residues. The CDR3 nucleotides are TGTGCCAGCAGTTTAAGGGGATATGAGTTTGTTAATCAGCCCCAGCATTTT. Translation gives CASSLRGYEFVNQPQHF. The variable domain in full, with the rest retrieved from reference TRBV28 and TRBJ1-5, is DVKVTQSSRYLVKRTGEKVFLECVQDMDHENMFWYRQDPGLGLRLIYFSYDVKMKEKGDIPEGYSVSREKKERFSLILESASTNQTSMYLCASSLRGYEFVNQPQHFGDGTRLSIL.

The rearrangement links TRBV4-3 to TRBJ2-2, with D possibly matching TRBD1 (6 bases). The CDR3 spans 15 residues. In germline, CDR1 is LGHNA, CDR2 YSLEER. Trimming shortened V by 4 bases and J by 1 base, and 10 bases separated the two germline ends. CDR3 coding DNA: TGCGCCAGCAGCCCGACCAGGGGGAACACCGGGGAGCTGTTTTTT. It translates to CASSPTRGNTGELFF.

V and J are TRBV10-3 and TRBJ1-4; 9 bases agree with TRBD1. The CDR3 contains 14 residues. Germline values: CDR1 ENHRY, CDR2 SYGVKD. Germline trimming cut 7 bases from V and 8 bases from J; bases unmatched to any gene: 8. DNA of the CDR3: TGTGCCATCACCCCGGGACAGGGACACGAAAAACTGTTTTTT. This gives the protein CAITPGQGHEKLFF.

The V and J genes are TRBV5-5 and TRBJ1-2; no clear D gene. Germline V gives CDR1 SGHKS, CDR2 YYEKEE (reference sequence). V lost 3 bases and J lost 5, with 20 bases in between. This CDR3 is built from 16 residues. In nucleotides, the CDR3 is TGTGCCAGCAGCTATAACAGAACTCACTTATATTATGGCTACACCTTC. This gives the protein CASSYNRTHLYYGYTF.

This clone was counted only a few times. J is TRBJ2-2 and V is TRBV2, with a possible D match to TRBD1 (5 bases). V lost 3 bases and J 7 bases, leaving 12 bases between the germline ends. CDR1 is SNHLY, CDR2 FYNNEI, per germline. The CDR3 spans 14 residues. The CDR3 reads CASSERTSNGELFF. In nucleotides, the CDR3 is TGTGCCAGCAGTGAGCGGACAAGTAACGGGGAGCTGTTTTTT.

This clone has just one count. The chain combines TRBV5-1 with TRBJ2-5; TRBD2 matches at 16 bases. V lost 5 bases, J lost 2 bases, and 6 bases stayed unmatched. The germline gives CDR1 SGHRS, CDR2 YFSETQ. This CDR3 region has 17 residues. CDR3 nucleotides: TGCGCCAGCAGGCCGGGACTAGCGGGGGGGCCTCAAGAGACCCAGTACTTC. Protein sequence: CASRPGLAGGPQETQYF.

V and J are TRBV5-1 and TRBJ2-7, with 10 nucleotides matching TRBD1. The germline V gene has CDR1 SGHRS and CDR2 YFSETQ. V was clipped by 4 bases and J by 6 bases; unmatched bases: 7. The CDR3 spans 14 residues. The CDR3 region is CASSPGQGVSEQYF. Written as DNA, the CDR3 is TGCGCCAGCAGCCCAGGACAGGGGGTCAGCGAGCAGTACTTC. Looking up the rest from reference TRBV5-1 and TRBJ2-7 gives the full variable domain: KAGVTQTPRYLIKTRGQQVTLSCSPISGHRSVSWYQQTPGQGLQFLFEYFSETQRNKGNFPGRFSGRQFSNSRSEMNVSTLELGDSALYLCASSPGQGVSEQYFGPGTRLTVT.

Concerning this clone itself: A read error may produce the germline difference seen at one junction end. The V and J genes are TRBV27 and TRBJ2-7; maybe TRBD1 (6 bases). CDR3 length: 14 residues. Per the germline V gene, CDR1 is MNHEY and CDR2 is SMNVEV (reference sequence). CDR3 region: CASSPRQASYKQYF. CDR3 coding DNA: TGTGCCAGCAGTCCCCGACAGGCCTCCTACAAGCAGTACTTC.

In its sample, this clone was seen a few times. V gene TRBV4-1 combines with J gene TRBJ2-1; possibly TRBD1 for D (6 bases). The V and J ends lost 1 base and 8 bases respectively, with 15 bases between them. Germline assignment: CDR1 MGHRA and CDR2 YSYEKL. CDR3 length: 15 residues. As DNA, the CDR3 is TGCGCCAGCAGCCAAGTTAGGGGGATGTTCGATGAGCAGTTCTTC. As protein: CASSQVRGMFDEQFF.

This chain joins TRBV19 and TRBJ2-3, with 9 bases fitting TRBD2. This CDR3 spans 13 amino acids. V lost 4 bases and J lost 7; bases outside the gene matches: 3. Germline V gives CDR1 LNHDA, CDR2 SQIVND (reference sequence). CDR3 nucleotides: TGTGCCAGTAGTAGCGGGGGGGACAATACGCAGTATTTT. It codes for CASSSGGDNTQYF.

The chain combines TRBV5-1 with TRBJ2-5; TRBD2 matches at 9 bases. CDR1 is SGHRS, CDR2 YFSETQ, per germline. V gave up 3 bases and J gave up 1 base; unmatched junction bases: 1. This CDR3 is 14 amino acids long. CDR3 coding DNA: TGCGCCAGCAGCTCGGGACTAGCCCAAGAGACCCAGTACTTC. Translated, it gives CASSSGLAQETQYF.